This is a list of T cell receptor beta chains from one sample in a study of cytomegalovirus exposure and HLA in healthy donors. The repertoire was sequenced with immunoSEQ multiplex PCR; TCRdb's copy has only in-frame clones and lacks some. The table shows over 150,000 clones, with approximately 76% occurring only once. Sequenced: PBMCs. The receptors stem from a woman between 18 and 29 years old in good health and CMV-seropositive. Each CDR3 is given with its conserved first and last residue. D genes are given only for firm matches. Expanded clones get a size class; other rows say once, few or many, or leave the size out.

v_call,clone_size,j_call,d_call,cdr3_nt,cdr3_aa
TRBV6-5,.,TRBJ1-6,TRBD1,TGTGCCAACACCGGGACAGATAATTCACCCCTCCACTTT,CANTGTDNSPLHF
TRBV10-1,.,TRBJ1-5,TRBD1,TGCGCCACCACCTTCCCGGGACAGGGGGCAAAATTGGGGAACAATCAGCCCCAGCATTTT,CATTFPGQGAKLGNNQPQHF
TRBV7-8,few,TRBJ2-3,.,TGTGCCAGCAGCTTTTCGGGCGGGAACACAGATACGCAGTATTTT,CASSFSGGNTDTQYF
TRBV5-4,.,TRBJ2-5,.,TGTGCCAGCAGCTTGAGGCCAACACGGGAAGAGACCCAGTACTTC,CASSLRPTREETQYF
TRBV11-2,.,TRBJ2-1,TRBD2,TGTGCCAGCAGCTTAGGACTAAGCGGGGGGGGTCCGTATGAGCAGTTCTTC,CASSLGLSGGGPYEQFF
TRBV7-8,.,TRBJ2-7,TRBD2,TGTGCCAGCAGCTCGCTACCTAGCGGGAGCTCCTACGAGCAGTACTTC,CASSSLPSGSSYEQYF
TRBV28,.,TRBJ1-2,TRBD1,TGTGCCAGCAGGCCGGGACAGTCTATATATGGCTACACCTTC,CASRPGQSIYGYTF
TRBV9,.,TRBJ1-2,TRBD1,TGTGCCAGCAGCGTTCAGGGGACAGCTAACTATGGCTACACCTTC,CASSVQGTANYGYTF
TRBV6-5,.,TRBJ1-6,TRBD1,TGTGCCAGCAGCCCCGGGACAGGGAATTCACCCCTCCACTTT,CASSPGTGNSPLHF
TRBV5-1,.,TRBJ1-4,TRBD1,TGCGCCAGCAGCTTGGGGACAGGGCGGGAAAAACTGTTTTTT,CASSLGTGREKLFF